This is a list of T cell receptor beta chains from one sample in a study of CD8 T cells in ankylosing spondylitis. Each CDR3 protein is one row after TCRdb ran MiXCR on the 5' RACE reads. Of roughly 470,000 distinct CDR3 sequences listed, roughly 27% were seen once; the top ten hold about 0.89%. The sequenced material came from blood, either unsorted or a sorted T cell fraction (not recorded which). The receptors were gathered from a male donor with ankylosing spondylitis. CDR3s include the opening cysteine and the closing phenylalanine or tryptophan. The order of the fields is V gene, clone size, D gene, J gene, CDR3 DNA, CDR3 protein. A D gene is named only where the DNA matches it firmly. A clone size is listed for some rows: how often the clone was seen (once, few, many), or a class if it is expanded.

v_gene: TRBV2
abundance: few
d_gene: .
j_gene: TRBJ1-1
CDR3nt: TGTGCCAGCAGTGACAGGCAGGCTAACACTGAAGCTTTCTTT
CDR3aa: CASSDRQANTEAFF

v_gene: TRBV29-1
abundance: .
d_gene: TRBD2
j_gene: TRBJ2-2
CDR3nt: TGCAGCGTTGTCGGGAGGGCCTCCGGGGAGCTGTTTTTT
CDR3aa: CSVVGRASGELFF

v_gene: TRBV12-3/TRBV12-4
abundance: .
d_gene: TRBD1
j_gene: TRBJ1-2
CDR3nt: TGTGCCAGCAGTATGGGACAGGGGTTTATCGACTATGGCTACACCTTC
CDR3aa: CASSMGQGFIDYGYTF

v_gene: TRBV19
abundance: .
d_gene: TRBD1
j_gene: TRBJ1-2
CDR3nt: TGTGCCAGTAGCAGCCCCCGGACAGGGTACTATGGCTACACCTTC
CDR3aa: CASSSPRTGYYGYTF

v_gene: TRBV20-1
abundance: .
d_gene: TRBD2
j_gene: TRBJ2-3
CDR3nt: TGCAGTGCGAGGACTAGCGGGATCAGAGATACGCAGTATTTT
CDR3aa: CSARTSGIRDTQYF

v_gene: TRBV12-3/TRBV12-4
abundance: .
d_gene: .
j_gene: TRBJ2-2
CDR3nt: TGTGCCAGCAGTTTCTTAGGGGGAAACACCGGGGAGCTGTTTTTT
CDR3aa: CASSFLGGNTGELFF

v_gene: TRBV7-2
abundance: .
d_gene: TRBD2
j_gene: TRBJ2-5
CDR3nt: TGTGCCAGCAGCGGAGGACTAGCGGGAGGAGGGACCCAGTACTTC
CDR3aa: CASSGGLAGGGTQYF

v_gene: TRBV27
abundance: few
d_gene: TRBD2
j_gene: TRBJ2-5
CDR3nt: TGTGCCAGCAGTCGGGGACTAGCGGGAGGGGTACAAGAGACCCAGTACTTC
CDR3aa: CASSRGLAGGVQETQYF

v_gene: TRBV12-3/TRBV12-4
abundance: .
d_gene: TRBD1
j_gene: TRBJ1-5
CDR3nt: TGTGCCAGCAGTAACACAGGGGTGAGCAATCAGCCCCAGCATTTT
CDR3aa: CASSNTGVSNQPQHF

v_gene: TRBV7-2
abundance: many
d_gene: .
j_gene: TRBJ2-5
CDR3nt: TGTGCCAGCAGCCAACAGACAGGATCTGAGACCCAGTACTTC
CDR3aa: CASSQQTGSETQYF

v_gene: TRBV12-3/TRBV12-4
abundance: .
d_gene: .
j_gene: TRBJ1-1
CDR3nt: TGTGCCAGCAACATCGGGGAGGGAATAACTGAAGCTTTCTTT
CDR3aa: CASNIGEGITEAFF

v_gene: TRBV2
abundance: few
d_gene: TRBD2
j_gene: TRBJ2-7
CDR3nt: TGTGCCAGCAGTTCCCCCAATCCTAGCGGGAGGGCCCCCTACGAGCAGTACTTC
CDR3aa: CASSSPNPSGRAPYEQYF

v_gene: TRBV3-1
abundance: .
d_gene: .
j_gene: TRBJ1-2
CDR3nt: TGTGCCAGCAGCCAAGCCGCGGGGCATGATGGCTACACCTTC
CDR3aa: CASSQAAGHDGYTF

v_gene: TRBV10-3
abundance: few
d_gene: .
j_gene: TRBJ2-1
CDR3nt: TGTGCCATCACCAGTTCCAGCTCCTACAATGAGCAGTTCTTC
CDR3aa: CAITSSSSYNEQFF

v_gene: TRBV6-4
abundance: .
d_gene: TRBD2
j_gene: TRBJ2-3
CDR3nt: TGTGCCAGCCGAGACCCATTGGGTTATGGCGGGAGGGCCTGGACAGATACGCAGTATTTT
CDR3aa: CASRDPLGYGGRAWTDTQYF

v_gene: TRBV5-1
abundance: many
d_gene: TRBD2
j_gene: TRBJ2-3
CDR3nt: TGCGCCAGCAGCAGGGGACTAGCGGACGATTACACAGATACGCAGTATTTT
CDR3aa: CASSRGLADDYTDTQYF

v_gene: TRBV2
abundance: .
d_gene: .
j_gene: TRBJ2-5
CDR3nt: TGTGCCAGCAGTGTGAACAGTCACGGGTATGAGACCCAGTACTTC
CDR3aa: CASSVNSHGYETQYF

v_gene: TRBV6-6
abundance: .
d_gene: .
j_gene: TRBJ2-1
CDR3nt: TGTGCCAGTCTTGGGATCAATGAGCAGTTCTTC
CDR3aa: CASLGINEQFF

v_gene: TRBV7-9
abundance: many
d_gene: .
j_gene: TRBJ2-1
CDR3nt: TGTGCCAGCAGTCCCGGTCCGGAGCTGACCTACAATGAGCAGTTCTTC
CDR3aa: CASSPGPELTYNEQFF

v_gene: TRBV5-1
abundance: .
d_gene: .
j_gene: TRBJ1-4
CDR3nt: TGCGCCAGCGCAGGAGAAACTAATGAAAAACTGTTTTTT
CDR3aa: CASAGETNEKLFF

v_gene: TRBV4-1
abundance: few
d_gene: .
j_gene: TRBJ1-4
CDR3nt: TGCGCCAGCAGCCCGGACAATAATGAAAAACTGTTTTTT
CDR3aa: CASSPDNNEKLFF

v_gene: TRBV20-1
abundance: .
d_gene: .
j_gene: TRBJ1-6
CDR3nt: TGCAGTGCTAGAGCCGACCCCCTAGGGTCACCCCTCCACTTT
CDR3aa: CSARADPLGSPLHF

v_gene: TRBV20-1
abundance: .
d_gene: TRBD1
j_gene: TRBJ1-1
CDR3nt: TGCAGTGCTGGAGGACAGGGGCTTCCTGAAGCTTTCTTT
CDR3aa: CSAGGQGLPEAFF

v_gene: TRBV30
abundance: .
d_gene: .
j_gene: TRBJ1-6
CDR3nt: TGTGCCTGGACGTTCGCGGGGGGGAGGAATAATTCACCCCTCCACTTT
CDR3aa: CAWTFAGGRNNSPLHF

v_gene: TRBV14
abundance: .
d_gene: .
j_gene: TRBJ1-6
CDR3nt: TGTGCCAGCAGCCAAGACAATTGGGGCCGTGGCGCCTATAATTCACCCCTCCACTTT
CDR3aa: CASSQDNWGRGAYNSPLHF